This TCR beta chain is from a study of blood T cell repertoires in COVID-19. Looking at the study overall: Specimens from acute and convalescent COVID-19 originated in the United States, Italy and Spain.

V was clipped by 4 bases and J by 8 bases; unmatched bases: 11. Germline-derived CDR1 and CDR2 are LGHNA and YNFKEQ. CDR3 length: 15 residues. Original analysis: Nucleated cell counts were estimated from reference gene primer amplification. Clones were read by immunoSEQ multiplex PCR, and TCRdb kept only the in-frame ones, dropping some. V and J calls plus clone size are reproduced from that table; the DNA served to infer D and trimming. The sample shows around 250,000 clones, roughly 80% of them seen only once. This TCR was sampled from a man in his 60s who had recovered from COVID-19. The chain carries TRBV4-2 and TRBJ2-1, with 7 bases lining up with TRBD1. The sample was peripheral blood. The CDR3 region has the DNA TGTGCCAGCAGCCCTTTACCGGGACAGACCGATGAGCAGTTCTTC. Encoded protein: CASSPLPGQTDEQFF.